The 32 T cell receptor beta chains below were found in one sample sequenced in a study of blood T cell repertoires in COVID-19. Clones were sequenced by immunoSEQ multiplex PCR, and TCRdb holds only the in-frame ones, with some missing. This table holds about 310,000 clones, nearly 90% found once. Sequencing was performed on PBMCs or T cells enriched from blood (not recorded which). These receptors all stem from a woman between 18 and 30 years old with acute COVID-19.

This chain joins TRBV6-4 and TRBJ2-5; no clear D gene. The CDR3 runs 13 residues. The V end lost 5 bases, the J end lost 1 base, and 8 bases lay between the germline ends. Germline-derived CDR1 and CDR2 are MRHNA and SNTAGT. CDR3 loop: CASSPRPQETQYF. In DNA, the CDR3 is TGTGCCAGCAGTCCTAGGCCCCAAGAGACCCAGTACTTC.

The rearrangement joins TRBV4-2 to TRBJ1-2, with D unclear. The germline V gene has CDR1 LGHNA and CDR2 YNFKEQ. This CDR3 contains 15 residues. The ends were cut back, 0 bases at V and 3 bases at J, with 11 bases in the middle. In nucleotides, the CDR3 is TGTGCCAGCAGCCAAGATGGCAATACCCACTATGGCTACACCTTC. It is translated as CASSQDGNTHYGYTF.

V is TRBV5-1 and J is TRBJ2-5; D gene ambiguous. The CDR3 covers 12 residues. CDR1 is SGHRS, CDR2 YFSETQ, per germline. V lost 5 bases to trimming and J lost 5 bases, with 10 bases between them. CDR3 DNA: TGCGCCAGCAGTCTCCCGCGGGAGACCCAGTACTTC. This translates into CASSLPRETQYF.

V gene TRBV5-1 combines with J gene TRBJ2-5; perhaps TRBD2 as D (5 bases). The germline gives CDR1 SGHRS, CDR2 YFSETQ. CDR3 length equals 15 residues. The ends were cut back, 4 bases at V and 4 bases at J, with 17 bases in the middle. DNA for the CDR3: TGCGCCAGCAGCCAGGACTCCTCGCGTGGAGAGACCCAGTACTTC. It specifies CASSQDSSRGETQYF.

The chain joins TRBV3-1 (or the pseudogene TRBV3-2) to TRBJ2-5; 9 bases align to TRBD2. CDR3 length: 17 residues. V lost 0 bases to trimming and J lost 5 bases; unmatched junction nucleotides: 10. Germline loops: CDR1 LGHDT, CDR2 YNNKEL (reference sequence). The CDR3 is CASSQEPAGGPRETQYF. The CDR3 DNA reads as TGTGCCAGCAGCCAAGAGCCGGCGGGAGGGCCCAGGGAGACCCAGTACTTC.

The genes are TRBV5-4 and TRBJ1-4; 9 bases line up with TRBD1. This CDR3 has 16 amino acids. V shed 4 bases, J shed 5 bases, and the junction held 9 bases outside the gene matches. Per the germline V gene, CDR1 is SGHNT and CDR2 is YYREEE (reference sequence). CDR3 region: CASSPPGQGGNEKLFF. The DNA of the CDR3 is TGTGCCAGCAGCCCACCGGGACAGGGTGGGAATGAAAAACTGTTTTTT. The entire variable domain, with the rest obtained from reference TRBV5-4 and TRBJ1-4, is as follows: ETGVTQSPTHLIKTRGQQVTLRCSSQSGHNTVSWYQQALGQGPQFIFQYYREEENGRGNFPPRFSGLQFPNYSSELNVNALELDDSALYLCASSPPGQGGNEKLFFGSGTQLSVL.

This clone was seen a single time. The chain combines TRBV11-3 with TRBJ1-1, with a possible D match to TRBD1 (5 bases). CDR1 SGHNT and CDR2 YENEEA come from the germline V gene. The CDR3 has 15 amino acids. With 1 base removed from V and 1 base from J, the gap between germline ends came to 10 bases. CDR3 in DNA: TGTGCCAGCAGCTTAGGGGTGGGGCGGAACACTGAAGCTTTCTTT. Residues: CASSLGVGRNTEAFF.

This rearrangement joins TRBV4-1 to TRBJ2-2; 7 bases match TRBD2. The CDR3 is 17 amino acids. V lost 3 bases, J lost 2 bases, and 9 bases stayed unmatched. Germline V gene data show CDR1 as MGHRA and CDR2 as YSYEKL. As DNA, the CDR3 is TGCGCCAGCAGCCATCCTTCAGAGGGACTAAACACCGGGGAGCTGTTTTTT. Translating gives CASSHPSEGLNTGELFF.

The sample holds a few counts of this clone. The V gene is TRBV5-1, the J gene TRBJ2-1; D might be TRBD2 (7 bases). V shed 0 bases and J shed 10 bases, with 14 bases lying between them. Germline CDR1 SGHRS, CDR2 YFSETQ. The CDR3 is 14 amino acids. The CDR3 DNA reads as TGCGCCAGCAGCTTGGAGGTTTCGGGGGGCGAGCAGTTCTTC. As protein: CASSLEVSGGEQFF.

This rearrangement joins TRBV11-1 to TRBJ2-5, with a tentative D call TRBD2 (7 bases). Germline CDR1 and CDR2: SGHAT and FQDESV (reference sequence). This CDR3 contains 13 residues. The V end was cut by 5 bases, the J end by 10 bases, with 17 bases between. CDR3 nucleotides: TGTGCCAGCAGCCCAGGGGTGTCGGGGGGCCAGTACTTC. Protein sequence: CASSPGVSGGQYF.

J is TRBJ2-7 and V is TRBV27; 11 positions agree with TRBD2. CDR1 MNHEY and CDR2 SMNVEV come from the germline V gene (reference sequence). CDR3 length: 18 residues. The V gene end was trimmed by 6 bases and the J gene end by 5 bases; junction bases not matched to a gene: 18. The CDR3 loop is CASSPNRGSGRVPHEQYF. CDR3 sequence (DNA): TGTGCCAGCAGCCCCAACCGGGGTAGCGGGAGGGTGCCCCACGAGCAGTACTTC.

The chain employs TRBV3-1 (or the pseudogene TRBV3-2) and TRBJ2-7, with TRBD2 as a possible D gene (5 bases). V was clipped by 5 bases and J by 0 bases, with 11 bases between them. CDR1 and CDR2 from the germline V gene are LGHDT and YNNKEL (reference sequence). This CDR3 has 14 amino acids. CDR3 region: CASSYGLGSYEQYF. The CDR3, as DNA: TGTGCCAGCAGCTACGGACTGGGCTCCTACGAGCAGTACTTC.

As concerns this clone: Other DNA sequences from this sample encode an identical CDR3 as well. The CDR3 here is CASSPTSGEQFF. CDR3 sequence (DNA): TGTGCCAGTAGCCCCACTAGCGGAGAGCAGTTCTTC. This rearrangement joins TRBV19 to TRBJ2-1, with 8 bases identical to TRBD2. The V gene's germline CDR1 is LNHDA and CDR2 SQIVND (reference sequence). The CDR3 length is 12 residues. J was trimmed by 10 bases and V by 6 bases; bases with no gene match: 5.

The rearrangement joins TRBV10-3 to TRBJ2-7, with a tentative D call TRBD2 (6 bases). Germline V lookup: CDR1 ENHRY, CDR2 SYGVKD. This CDR3 comprises 15 residues. V was shortened by 5 bases and J by 5 bases, with 19 bases between the two germline ends. The CDR3 sequence: CAISTPRGRTHEQYF. The CDR3, as DNA: TGTGCCATCAGTACCCCCCGGGGGAGAACCCACGAGCAGTACTTC.

This sequence joins TRBV19 and TRBJ1-1; D is possibly TRBD1 (5 bases). The CDR3 consists of 14 residues. The V gene's germline CDR1 is LNHDA and CDR2 SQIVND (reference sequence). Trimming took 5 bases from V and 4 from J, leaving 14 bases between them. Here the CDR3 reads CASSWAGLSTEAFF. CDR3 DNA sequence: TGTGCCAGTAGTTGGGCAGGGCTATCCACTGAAGCTTTCTTT.

There are a few counts of this clone. The V call is TRBV29-1, the J call TRBJ2-7, with TRBD1 matching 7 bases. The CDR3 runs to 13 residues. Germline loops: CDR1 SQVTM, CDR2 ANQGSEA. Germline trimming cut 7 bases from V and 5 bases from J; bases unmatched to any gene: 11. Written as DNA, the CDR3 is TGCAGCGGGAGACAGGGTGAGTTTGACGAGCAGTACTTC. Encoded protein: CSGRQGEFDEQYF.

This clone was seen a few times. V and J are TRBV18 and TRBJ2-1, with D possibly TRBD2 on 5 matching bases. Germline values: CDR1 KGHSH, CDR2 LQKENI. The CDR3 loop spans 15 amino acids. V gave up 6 bases and J gave up 0 bases, with 12 bases separating them. CDR3 region: CASSPGLSSYNEQFF. The CDR3 DNA follows: TGTGCCAGCTCTCCTGGACTGAGCTCCTACAATGAGCAGTTCTTC.

The gene calls are TRBV7-2 and TRBJ1-5; D call uncertain. Germline CDR1 SGHTA, CDR2 FQGNSA. V dropped 5 bases and J dropped 0 bases, with 11 bases sitting between them. This CDR3 spans 15 amino acids. CDR3 bases: TGTGCCAGCAGCCCGAGGCTGGGTAGCAATCAGCCCCAGCATTTT. Residues: CASSPRLGSNQPQHF.

The J gene is TRBJ1-5, the V gene TRBV14; 8 bases line up with TRBD1. V shed 6 bases and J 6 bases; nucleotides not matched to a gene: 4. The CDR3 contains 13 residues. The germline V gene has CDR1 SGHDN and CDR2 FVKESK. Here the CDR3 reads CASSGQGSQPQHF. CDR3 DNA sequence: TGTGCCAGCAGTGGACAGGGCAGTCAGCCCCAGCATTTT.

The rearrangement joins TRBV10-3 to TRBJ1-5; D is perhaps TRBD1 (5 bases). V gave up 8 bases and J gave up 1 base, with 12 bases separating them. This CDR3 is 14 amino acids long. Germline CDR1 is ENHRY and CDR2 is SYGVKD. This chain's CDR3 is CAISTDISNQPQHF. The CDR3 DNA follows: TGTGCCATCTCTACGGACATAAGCAATCAGCCCCAGCATTTT.

This chain uses TRBV6-4 with TRBJ2-3; 7 bases are a match to TRBD1. Unmatched junction bases numbered 8, after V lost 5 bases and J lost 3 bases. Looked up from germline, CDR1 is MRHNA and CDR2 is SNTAGT. This CDR3 has 15 residues. The CDR3 bases are TGTGCCAGCAGTCCAACAGGGGTTCGGACAGATACGCAGTATTTT. Protein product: CASSPTGVRTDTQYF.

The DNA for the CDR3 is TGTGCCAGCAGTTTATCGCGCGGATTCTACGAGCAGTACTTC. This sequence encodes CASSLSRGFYEQYF. J is TRBJ2-7 and V is TRBV27; D call uncertain. V lost 0 bases and J lost 3, with 9 bases in between. Germline V lookup: CDR1 MNHEY, CDR2 SMNVEV (reference sequence). The CDR3 spans 14 residues.

The V call is TRBV29-1, the J call TRBJ1-3; 9 bases align to TRBD1. There are 14 residues in the CDR3. Trimming at V came to 7 bases and at J to 4 bases, leaving 8 bases not matched to a gene. CDR1 and CDR2 from the germline V gene are SQVTM and ANQGSEA. CDR3 loop: CSAWRTGEGNTIYF. In DNA form, the CDR3 reads TGCAGCGCTTGGAGGACAGGGGAAGGAAACACCATATATTTT.

V and J are TRBV28 and TRBJ1-2; the D is unclear. The CDR3 extends over 15 amino acids. In germline, CDR1 is MDHEN, CDR2 SYDVKM. Trimming pared 3 bases from V and 5 bases from J, leaving 16 bases between. The CDR3 sequence is CASSFGGVRGYGYTF. CDR3 DNA: TGTGCCAGCAGTTTTGGTGGGGTCCGGGGTTATGGCTACACCTTC.

As DNA, the CDR3 is TGTGCCAGCAGCCGGGGGTCAGCTAACTATGGCTACACCTTC. Protein sequence: CASSRGSANYGYTF. This sequence joins TRBV11-2 and TRBJ1-2; D might be TRBD1 (5 bases). Per the germline V gene, CDR1 is SGHAT and CDR2 is FQNNGV. CDR3 length equals 14 residues. Trimming removed 5 bases from V and 0 bases from J, with 10 bases in between.

V gene TRBV18 combines with J gene TRBJ1-3; TRBD1 aligns across 8 bases. This CDR3 has 15 amino acids. CDR1 and CDR2 from the germline V gene are KGHSH and LQKENI. Losses at the gene ends were 8 bases for V and 4 bases for J; bases not matched to a gene: 10. The CDR3 DNA follows: TGTGCCAGCAAACCGGACAGGGTGAGCGGAAACACCATATATTTT. Translating gives CASKPDRVSGNTIYF.

A single count supports this clone. This CDR3 reads CATSRGQKTDEKLFF. In DNA, the CDR3 is TGTGCCACCAGCAGAGGACAGAAAACGGATGAAAAACTGTTTTTT. The chain recombines TRBV15 with TRBJ1-4; perhaps TRBD1 as D (5 bases). Trimming cost V 1 base and J 6 bases, with 12 bases left between them. Germline assignment: CDR1 LNHNV and CDR2 YYDKDF (reference sequence). The CDR3 loop spans 15 amino acids.

The chain has TRBV20-1 and TRBJ1-1; D unresolved. CDR1 is DFQATT, CDR2 SNEGSKA, per germline (reference sequence). V lost 7 bases and J 3 bases, leaving 9 bases between the germline ends. CDR3 length: 11 residues. The CDR3 spells CSVPGYTEAFF. CDR3 DNA sequence: TGCAGTGTCCCCGGGTACACTGAAGCTTTCTTT.

The genes are TRBV28 and TRBJ2-7, with TRBD1 matching 8 bases. CDR1 is MDHEN, CDR2 SYDVKM, per germline. The ends lost 5 bases at V and 4 bases at J; junction bases unmatched: 13. There are 16 residues in the CDR3. CDR3 DNA sequence: TGTGCCAGCAGTCCCCCGACAGGGGAAATCGGGTACGAGCAGTACTTC. This translates into CASSPPTGEIGYEQYF. The complete variable domain, with remaining parts taken from reference TRBV28 and TRBJ2-7, reads DVKVTQSSRYLVKRTGEKVFLECVQDMDHENMFWYRQDPGLGLRLIYFSYDVKMKEKGDIPEGYSVSREKKERFSLILESASTNQTSMYLCASSPPTGEIGYEQYFGPGTRLTVT.

This clone has a single count. The chain links TRBV29-1 to TRBJ2-7, with D possibly being TRBD2 (5 bases). The CDR3 covers 15 residues. CDR1 is SQVTM, CDR2 ANQGSEA, per germline. Trimming removed 4 bases from V and 3 bases from J, with 19 bases in between. CDR3 loop: CSVASLKGVDYEQYF. As DNA, the CDR3 is TGCAGCGTTGCCTCGCTTAAGGGAGTTGACTACGAGCAGTACTTC.

The chain is built from TRBV21-1 and TRBJ1-5. TRBV21-1 is reported as a pseudogene. This CDR3 is built from 20 residues. The DNA of the CDR3 is TGTGCCAGCAGCAAAGGGATGAGATTAGGGAGTCGGGGTTGGAATCAGCCCCAGCATTTT. It codes for CASSKGMRLGSRGWNQPQHF.

The V and J genes are TRBV2 and TRBJ1-4; 9 bases are shared with TRBD1. This CDR3 spans 15 amino acids. J lost 7 bases, V lost 9 bases, and 12 bases had no gene match. Germline V gene lookup returns CDR1 SNHLY and CDR2 FYNNEI. The CDR3 reads CASSALGQGGEKLFF. In DNA, the CDR3 is TGTGCCAGTTCCGCCTTGGGACAGGGAGGTGAAAAACTGTTTTTT.